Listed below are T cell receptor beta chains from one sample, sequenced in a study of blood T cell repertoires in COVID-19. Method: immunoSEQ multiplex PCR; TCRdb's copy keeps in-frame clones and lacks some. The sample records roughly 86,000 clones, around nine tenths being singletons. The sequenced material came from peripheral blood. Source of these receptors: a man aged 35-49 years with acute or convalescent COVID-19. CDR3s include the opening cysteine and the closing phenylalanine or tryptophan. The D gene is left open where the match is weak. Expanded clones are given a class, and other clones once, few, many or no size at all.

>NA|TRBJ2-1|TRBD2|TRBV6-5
CASSYRLAGGNEQFF
TGTGCCAGCAGTTACAGGCTAGCGGGGGGGAATGAGCAGTTCTTC
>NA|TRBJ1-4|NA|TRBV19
CASRGILNEKLFF
TGTGCCAGTAGGGGCATTTTGAATGAAAAACTGTTTTTT
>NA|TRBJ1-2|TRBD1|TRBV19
CASTLHPTGGSYGYTF
TGTGCCAGTACCCTCCACCCGACAGGGGGCAGCTATGGCTACACCTTC
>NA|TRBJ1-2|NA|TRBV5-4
CASSLEGLNYGYTF
TGTGCCAGCAGCTTGGAGGGGCTTAACTATGGCTACACCTTC
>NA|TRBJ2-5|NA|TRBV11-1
CASSFLRGMETQYF
TGTGCCAGCAGCTTTTTGCGAGGCATGGAGACCCAGTACTTC
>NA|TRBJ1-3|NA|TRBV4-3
CASSPTIGGFSGNTIYF
TGCGCCAGCAGCCCCACGATAGGGGGATTCTCTGGAAACACCATATATTTT
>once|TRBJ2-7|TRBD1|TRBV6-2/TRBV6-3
CASSTDRGPTYEQYF
TGTGCCAGCAGCACCGACAGGGGCCCTACCTACGAGCAGTACTTC
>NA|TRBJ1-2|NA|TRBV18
CASSPQGDGGYTF
TGTGCCAGCTCACCGCAGGGTGATGGCGGCTACACCTTC
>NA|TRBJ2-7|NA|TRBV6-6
CASKGLSYEQYF
TGTGCCAGCAAGGGGCTGTCCTACGAGCAGTACTTC
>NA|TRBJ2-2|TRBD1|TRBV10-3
CAISEDRDTGELFF
TGTGCCATCAGTGAAGACAGGGACACCGGGGAGCTGTTTTTT
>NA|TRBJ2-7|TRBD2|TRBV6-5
CASSILGEGYEQYF
TGTGCCAGCAGTATCCTGGGGGAGGGATACGAGCAGTACTTC
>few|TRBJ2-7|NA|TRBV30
CAWRVGRPTGEQYF
TGTGCCTGGAGAGTCGGCAGACCGACTGGAGAGCAGTACTTC
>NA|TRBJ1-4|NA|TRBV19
CASSIGGSLREKLFF
TGTGCCAGTAGTATAGGCGGCAGCCTTCGTGAAAAACTGTTTTTT
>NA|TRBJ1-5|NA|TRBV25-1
CASSEVRSNQPQHF
TGTGCCAGCAGTGAAGTTAGAAGCAATCAGCCCCAGCATTTT
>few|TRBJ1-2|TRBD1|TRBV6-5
CASSYSDRDYGYTF
TGTGCCAGCAGTTATTCCGACAGGGACTATGGCTACACCTTC
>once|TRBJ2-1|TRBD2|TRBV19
CASLRTSGGYNEQFF
TGTGCCAGCCTAAGGACTAGCGGGGGGTACAATGAGCAGTTCTTC
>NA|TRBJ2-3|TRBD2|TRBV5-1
CASSFWGRRGGTDTQYF
TGCGCCAGCAGCTTTTGGGGGAGAAGGGGAGGGACAGATACGCAGTATTTT
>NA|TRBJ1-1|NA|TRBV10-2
CASSEGARNTEAFF
TGCGCCAGCAGTGAAGGGGCGCGGAACACTGAAGCTTTCTTT
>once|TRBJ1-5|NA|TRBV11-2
CASSLARGYSNQPQHF
TGTGCCAGCAGCTTAGCGCGAGGTTATAGCAATCAGCCCCAGCATTTT
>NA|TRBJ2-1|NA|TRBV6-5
CASRPIEGRDQFF
TGTGCCAGCAGGCCTATCGAGGGTAGAGATCAGTTCTTC
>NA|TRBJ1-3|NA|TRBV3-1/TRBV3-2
CASSQGSRAVKYF
TGTGCCAGCAGCCAGGGTTCGAGGGCAGTTAAGTATTTT
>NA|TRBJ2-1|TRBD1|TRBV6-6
CASRGQGAYDEQFF
TGTGCCAGCAGGGGACAGGGGGCTTACGATGAGCAGTTCTTC
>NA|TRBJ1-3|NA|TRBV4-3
CASSQDYPGNTIYF
TGCGCCAGCAGCCAAGATTATCCTGGAAACACCATATATTTT
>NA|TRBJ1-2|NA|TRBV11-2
CASSLGRGSNYGYTF
TGTGCCAGCAGCTTAGGCCGGGGGTCTAACTATGGCTACACCTTC
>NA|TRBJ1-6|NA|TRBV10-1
CASRREGVGSPLHF
TGCGCCAGCAGAAGGGAAGGGGTTGGTTCACCCCTCCACTTT
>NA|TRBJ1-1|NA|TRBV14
CASSQVRVAEAFF
TGTGCCAGCAGCCAAGTGCGGGTAGCTGAAGCTTTCTTT
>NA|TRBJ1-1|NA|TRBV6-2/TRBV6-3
CASSSSRNTEAFF
NA
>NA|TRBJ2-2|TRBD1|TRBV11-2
CASSPRTGGWTGELFF
TGTGCCAGCAGTCCCCGGACAGGGGGGTGGACCGGGGAGCTGTTTTTT
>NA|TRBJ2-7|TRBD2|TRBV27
CASSPTSGIFYEQYF
TGTGCCAGCAGCCCGACTAGCGGGATCTTCTACGAGCAGTACTTC
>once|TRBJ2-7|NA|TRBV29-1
CSVEFPQGYEQYF
TGCAGCGTTGAATTTCCGCAGGGATACGAGCAGTACTTC
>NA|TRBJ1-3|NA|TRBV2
CASSELIGGSGNTIYF
TGTGCCAGCAGTGAATTGATAGGGGGCTCTGGAAACACCATATATTTT